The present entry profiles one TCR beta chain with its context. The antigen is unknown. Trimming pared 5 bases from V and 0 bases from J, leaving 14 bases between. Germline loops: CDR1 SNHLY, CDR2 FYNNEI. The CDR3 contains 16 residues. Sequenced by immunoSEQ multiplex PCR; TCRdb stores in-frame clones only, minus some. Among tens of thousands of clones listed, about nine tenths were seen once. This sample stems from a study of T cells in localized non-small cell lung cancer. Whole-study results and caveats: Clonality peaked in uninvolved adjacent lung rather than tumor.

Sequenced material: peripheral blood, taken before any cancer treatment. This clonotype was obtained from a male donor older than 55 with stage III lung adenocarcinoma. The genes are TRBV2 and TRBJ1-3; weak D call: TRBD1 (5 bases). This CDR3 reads CASSPDTSTSGNTIYF. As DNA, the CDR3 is TGTGCCAGCAGTCCGGACACGTCGACCTCTGGAAACACCATATATTTT.